This entry lists 23 T cell receptor beta chains sequenced from one sample in a study of cytomegalovirus exposure and HLA in healthy donors. This PCR relied on a set of 60 Vbeta primers and 13 Jbeta primers. Measured with immunoSEQ multiplex PCR; TCRdb has only the in-frame clones, and not every one. Of 250,000 to 350,000 clones listed, 85% to 90% are singletons. Input material: PBMCs. The receptor source for this set is a woman under 30 in good health and CMV-seronegative.

V and J are TRBV30 and TRBJ2-1; D remains ambiguous. This CDR3 has 11 residues. Trimming removed 2 bases at V and 10 bases at J, with 9 bases between. Germline loops: CDR1 GTSNPN, CDR2 SVGIG (reference sequence). The CDR3 coding sequence is TGTGCCTGGAGTACGCTTACAGAGCAGTTCTTC. Protein: CAWSTLTEQFF.

This clone was counted a single time. The chain recombines TRBV5-4 with TRBJ2-7; 8 nucleotides agree with TRBD1. Germline assignment: CDR1 SGHNT and CDR2 YYREEE (reference sequence). This CDR3 has 15 amino acids. Trimming took 1 base from V and 6 from J; bases not matched to a gene: 9. The CDR3 coding sequence is TGTGCCAGCAGCTTGCGGCAGCAGGGGGCCCCCGAGCAGTACTTC. It translates to CASSLRQQGAPEQYF. Looking up the rest from reference TRBV5-4 and TRBJ2-7 gives the full variable domain: ETGVTQSPTHLIKTRGQQVTLRCSSQSGHNTVSWYQQALGQGPQFIFQYYREEENGRGNFPPRFSGLQFPNYSSELNVNALELDDSALYLCASSLRQQGAPEQYFGPGTRLTVT.

This chain connects TRBV6-6 to TRBJ1-2; the D is unclear. CDR3 length: 12 residues. Trimming took 2 bases from V and 2 from J, leaving 3 bases between them. Per germline, CDR1 MNHNY and CDR2 SVGAGI (reference sequence). The CDR3: CASSYINYGYTF. The CDR3 bases are TGTGCCAGCAGTTACATAAACTATGGCTACACCTTC.

The chain links TRBV5-1 to TRBJ2-5, with D perhaps matching TRBD1 (5 bases). Germline-derived CDR1 and CDR2 are SGHRS and YFSETQ. The CDR3 sequence is 15 residues long. V was cut by 3 bases and J by 5 bases, with 17 bases left in between. CDR3 loop: CASSSLVGEGETQYF. For the CDR3, the DNA is TGCGCCAGCAGCTCCCTGGTAGGGGAAGGGGAGACCCAGTACTTC.

This chain links TRBV12-5 with TRBJ2-3, with 8 nucleotides matching TRBD2. This CDR3 is built from 14 residues. V lost 5 bases and J lost 2; bases outside the gene matches: 3. Germline V gives CDR1 LGHNT, CDR2 FRNRAP. CDR3 in amino acids: CASGGGGYTDTQYF. The CDR3 DNA reads as TGTGCTAGTGGTGGCGGGGGGTACACAGATACGCAGTATTTT.

This clone turned up a few times. This chain joins TRBV5-4 and TRBJ2-7, with D maybe TRBD2 (5 bases). This CDR3 is 14 amino acids long. CDR1 SGHNT and CDR2 YYREEE come from the germline V gene (reference sequence). V was clipped by 0 bases and J by 3 bases, with 10 bases between them. The DNA for the CDR3 is TGTGCCAGCAGCTTGGATCCGGGAAGCTACGAGCAGTACTTC. As protein: CASSLDPGSYEQYF.

The genes are TRBV11-2 and TRBJ1-5, with D possibly TRBD1 on 5 matching bases. V was pared by 0 bases and J by 4 bases, with 10 bases between. Germline lookup yields CDR1 SGHAT and CDR2 FQNNGV. The CDR3 covers 15 residues. In nucleotides, the CDR3 is TGTGCCAGCAGCTTAGAGGCAGGGTTTAATCAGCCCCAGCATTTT. This translates into CASSLEAGFNQPQHF.

CDR3 sequence reads: CASSHSRVNTEAFF. Here the CDR3 DNA reads TGCGCCAGCAGCCACTCACGGGTGAACACTGAAGCTTTCTTT. The chain has TRBV5-1 and TRBJ1-1; no clear D. Germline V gene data show CDR1 as SGHRS and CDR2 as YFSETQ. The CDR3 covers 14 residues. Trimming pared 4 bases from V and 0 bases from J, leaving 10 bases between.

The V gene is TRBV30, the J gene TRBJ1-6; 8 nucleotides line up with TRBD1. CDR3 length: 13 amino acids. V shed 5 bases and J 9 bases; nucleotides not matched to a gene: 6. Germline V gives CDR1 GTSNPN, CDR2 SVGIG (reference sequence). As DNA, the CDR3 is TGTGCCTGGCAGGGGGCGGAATCTTCACCCCTCCACTTT. Translated, it gives CAWQGAESSPLHF.

The gene calls are TRBV5-1 and TRBJ1-1; maybe TRBD1 (5 bases). There are 16 residues in the CDR3. Germline CDR1 SGHRS, CDR2 YFSETQ. V dropped 5 bases and J dropped 0 bases, with 17 bases sitting between them. The CDR3 protein is CASRGGSEGLNTEAFF. DNA for the CDR3: TGCGCCAGCAGGGGGGGGTCCGAAGGGTTGAACACTGAAGCTTTCTTT.

This chain links TRBV7-8 with TRBJ2-5, with 9 bases matching TRBD1. Trimming removed 5 bases from V and 5 bases from J; junction bases left unmatched: 9. CDR1 SGHVS and CDR2 FQNEAQ come from the germline V gene. This CDR3 spans 15 amino acids. In DNA form, the CDR3 reads TGTGCCAGCAGCGCCCCGGGACAGGGTAGCGAGACCCAGTACTTC. The encoded protein is CASSAPGQGSETQYF.

The chain is built from TRBV25-1 and TRBJ2-1, with D maybe TRBD2 (6 bases). The V end was cut by 2 bases, the J end by 9 bases, with 14 bases between. Germline CDR1 is MGHDK and CDR2 is SYGVNS. This CDR3 comprises 14 residues. As DNA, the CDR3 is TGTGCCAGCAGTGAAGAGACTAGTTCGGGTGAGCAGTTCTTC. Residues: CASSEETSSGEQFF. The complete variable domain, with remaining parts taken from reference TRBV25-1 and TRBJ2-1, reads EADIYQTPRYLVIGTGKKITLECSQTMGHDKMYWYQQDPGMELHLIHYSYGVNSTEKGDLSSESTVSRIRTEHFPLTLESARPSHTSQYLCASSEETSSGEQFFGPGTRLTVL.

The V call is TRBV6-6, the J call TRBJ2-7; 7 bases are a match to TRBD1. This CDR3 is built from 16 residues. J gave up 3 bases and V 2 bases, and 10 bases lay outside the gene matches. The germline CDR1 and CDR2 sequences are MNHNY and SVGAGI (reference sequence). The CDR3 is CASSYGSGQTIYEQYF. The CDR3 DNA sequence: TGTGCCAGCAGTTACGGGTCGGGACAGACTATCTACGAGCAGTACTTC.

This rearrangement joins TRBV6-5 to TRBJ2-3, with 8 bases identical to TRBD2. The V segment lost 4 bases and the J segment 0 bases; nucleotides outside the gene matches: 3. CDR1 is MNHEY and CDR2 is SVGAGI in the germline V gene. This CDR3 is built from 15 residues. CDR3 amino acids: CASSLAGPSTDTQYF. CDR3 nucleotides: TGTGCCAGCAGTTTAGCGGGGCCTAGCACAGATACGCAGTATTTT.

The V call is TRBV6-6, the J call TRBJ1-4; D possibly corresponds to TRBD1 (5 bases). Germline-derived CDR1 and CDR2 are MNHNY and SVGAGI (reference sequence). The CDR3 is made up of 14 amino acids. V dropped 2 bases and J dropped 8 bases, with 12 bases sitting between them. The DNA of the CDR3 is TGTGCCAGCAGTTACGGGCAGGGAAACGAAAAACTGTTTTTT. The encoded protein is CASSYGQGNEKLFF.

About this clone: Other DNA sequences in this sample translate to the same CDR3. This chain joins TRBV5-6 and TRBJ1-1, with a tentative D call TRBD1 (5 bases). The ends were cut back, 4 bases at V and 2 bases at J, with 12 bases in the middle. CDR1 and CDR2 (germline): SGHDT, YYEEEE. The CDR3 length is 14 residues. The CDR3 spells CASSLRGLNTEAFF. The CDR3 DNA follows: TGTGCCAGCAGCCTAAGGGGACTTAACACTGAAGCTTTCTTT.

As for this clone: One end of the junction fails to match germline, which may point to a read error. The sample contains more than one DNA sequence encoding this CDR3. The V call is TRBV7-8, the J call TRBJ1-6, with D hard to call. The CDR3 is made up of 17 amino acids. The germline V gene has CDR1 SGHVS and CDR2 FQNEAQ. The CDR3 coding sequence is TGCGCCAGCAGCCCCGGGAGGGCCTCGAGCCTTAATTCACCCCTCCACTTT. Its translation is CASSPGRASSLNSPLHF.

There are a few counts of this clone. The V call is TRBV18, the J call TRBJ1-1; D unclear. V shed 0 bases and J shed 0 bases, with 8 bases lying between them. The CDR3 runs to 15 residues. The germline V gene has CDR1 KGHSH and CDR2 LQKENI. The CDR3 sequence: CASSPPEIMNTEAFF. As DNA, the CDR3 is TGTGCCAGCTCACCACCGGAGATAATGAACACTGAAGCTTTCTTT.

The J gene is TRBJ2-3, the V gene TRBV9; D unclear. Germline CDR1 and CDR2: SGDLS and YYNGEE. The CDR3 runs 12 residues. Between the trimmed V and J ends, which lost 3 bases and 2 bases, there was a span of 4 bases. CDR3 nucleotide sequence: TGTGCCAGCAGCGCTAACACAGATACGCAGTATTTT. Amino acid sequence: CASSANTDTQYF.

The chain is built from TRBV4-1 and TRBJ1-1, with unresolved D. This CDR3 is built from 16 residues. Trimming left V 0 bases short and J 1 base short, with 12 bases between. Germline assignment: CDR1 MGHRA and CDR2 YSYEKL. CDR3 DNA: TGCGCCAGCAGCCAAGATCTTCCGGGGAAGAACACTGAAGCTTTCTTT. Translation gives CASSQDLPGKNTEAFF.

For the CDR3, the DNA is TGCGCCAGCAGTGACGACAGGGTTAGAGGGACAGATACGCAGTATTTT. Translation: CASSDDRVRGTDTQYF. The chain links TRBV10-1 to TRBJ2-3; 7 bases match TRBD1. V gave up 3 bases and J gave up 3 bases; unmatched junction bases: 9. CDR3 length: 16 residues. Germline CDR1 reads WNHNN; CDR2 reads SYGVQD (reference sequence).

The chain employs TRBV11-2 and TRBJ1-3; D remains ambiguous. Trimming took off 0 bases at V and 0 bases at J, with 12 bases between the two ends. Germline loops: CDR1 SGHAT, CDR2 FQNNGV. CDR3 length equals 17 residues. The CDR3 sequence is CASSLDGGFNSGNTIYF. Written as DNA, the CDR3 is TGTGCCAGCAGCTTAGACGGTGGTTTTAACTCTGGAAACACCATATATTTT.

The rearrangement joins TRBV7-3 to TRBJ2-2; TRBD2 might be the D (5 bases). Per the germline V gene, CDR1 is SGHTA and CDR2 is FQGTGA. This CDR3 spans 14 amino acids. Trimming took off 2 bases at V and 5 bases at J, with 9 bases between the two ends. The CDR3 reads CASSLLGETGELFF. DNA for the CDR3: TGTGCCAGCAGCTTATTGGGAGAGACCGGGGAGCTGTTTTTT.